This TCR beta chain was recovered during a study of control samples from healthy donors and cancer patients. The CDR3 is 13 residues long. The V gene's germline CDR1 is SGHTA and CDR2 FQGNSA. V lost 5 bases and J 3 bases, leaving 10 bases between the germline ends. Assay: immunoSEQ multiplex PCR; the TCRdb copy retains only in-frame clones and omits some. The table has under 80,000 clones, about 95% seen once. The chain carries TRBV7-2 and TRBJ1-2, with D hard to call. This sequence originates from a woman aged 25 to 39 in good health. The source material was blood. CDR3 in amino acids: CASSPSEDYGYTF. Written as DNA, the CDR3 is TGTGCCAGCAGCCCCTCGGAAGACTATGGCTACACCTTC.